This T cell receptor beta chain was retrieved from a study of PD-1 blockade in classical Hodgkin lymphoma. A remark on this clone: The target antigen is unknown.

Using immunoSEQ multiplex PCR, the repertoire was profiled, and TCRdb retains in-frame clones only, with some absent. Of about 97,000 clones listed, approximately 88% are singletons. The V end was cut by 7 bases, the J end by 0 bases, with 12 bases between. The CDR3 totals 15 residues. From germline, CDR1 is SNHLY and CDR2 FYNNEI. There was relapse after autologous stem cell transplantation in every patient, and there was variation in brentuximab vedotin exposure. Overall study results and limits: Complete responders matched newly diagnosed patients in baseline diversity. Baseline TCR diversity was reportedly lower in newly diagnosed patients than in healthy donors. It was reported as lower still in relapsed/refractory patients.

Specimen: peripheral blood mononuclear cells (PBMCs), collected at baseline. The TCR was taken from a human donor with classical Hodgkin lymphoma. The chain is built from TRBV2 and TRBJ2-2, with D maybe TRBD1 (5 bases). The chain's CDR3 is CASILDSPNTGELFF. In nucleotides, the CDR3 is TGTGCCAGCATATTAGACAGCCCGAACACCGGGGAGCTGTTTTTT.